The 3 T cell receptor beta chains below come from one sample, sequenced in a study of cytomegalovirus exposure and HLA in healthy donors. The PCR used 60 Vbeta and 13 Jbeta primers. The data were produced by immunoSEQ multiplex PCR, yet TCRdb's version contains in-frame clones alone and is incomplete. The data show about 130,000 clones, around 70% seen once. Material: PBMCs. Every receptor here comes from a man aged 40-55 years in good health and CMV-seropositive.

This clone appeared a single time. This chain uses TRBV21-1 with TRBJ1-2; TRBD1, the table's D call, lacks a check against the DNA. TRBV21-1 is a documented pseudogene. The CDR3 has 15 residues. As DNA, the CDR3 is TGTGCCAGCACCGAATCCGGGACAGGGGACTATGGCTACACCTTC. As protein: CASTESGTGDYGYTF.

The J gene is TRBJ2-7, the V gene TRBV6-5, with 7 bases identical to TRBD1. Germline assignment: CDR1 MNHEY and CDR2 SVGAGI. The CDR3 extends over 14 amino acids. V was clipped by 8 bases and J by 1 base; unmatched bases: 8. The CDR3 loop reads CASGHRDRSYEQYF. CDR3 nucleotide sequence: TGTGCCAGCGGGCATAGGGACAGATCCTACGAGCAGTACTTC.

A note on this clone: Sequence at one end of the junction differs from germline and may be a read error. The CDR3 loop reads CSSSYLVGGVLSYNEQFF. CDR3 in DNA: TGTTCCAGCAGCTACCTGGTAGGGGGGGTCCTATCCTACAATGAGCAGTTCTTC. The J gene is TRBJ2-1, the V gene TRBV7-9, with D perhaps TRBD2 (7 bases). In germline, CDR1 is SEHNR, CDR2 FQNEAQ (reference sequence). The CDR3 is made up of 18 amino acids.